Sequencing of this T cell receptor (beta chain) was carried out in a study of T cell responses to AZD1222 COVID-19 vaccine. The data were produced by immunoSEQ multiplex PCR, yet TCRdb's version contains in-frame clones alone and is incomplete. This repertoire includes more than 110,000 clones. Sequenced: peripheral blood. The sequence derives from an adult in good health.

The DNA for the CDR3 is TGTGCCAGCAGTTATACCCCGACAGGCACGGGATATTCACCCCTCCACTTT. Amino acid sequence: CASSYTPTGTGYSPLHF. This chain joins TRBV6-9 and TRBJ1-6, with D possibly TRBD1 on 6 matching bases. CDR3 length equals 17 residues. The germline CDR1 and CDR2 sequences are MNHGY and SVAAGI. V was clipped by 2 bases and J by 8 bases, with 19 bases between them.